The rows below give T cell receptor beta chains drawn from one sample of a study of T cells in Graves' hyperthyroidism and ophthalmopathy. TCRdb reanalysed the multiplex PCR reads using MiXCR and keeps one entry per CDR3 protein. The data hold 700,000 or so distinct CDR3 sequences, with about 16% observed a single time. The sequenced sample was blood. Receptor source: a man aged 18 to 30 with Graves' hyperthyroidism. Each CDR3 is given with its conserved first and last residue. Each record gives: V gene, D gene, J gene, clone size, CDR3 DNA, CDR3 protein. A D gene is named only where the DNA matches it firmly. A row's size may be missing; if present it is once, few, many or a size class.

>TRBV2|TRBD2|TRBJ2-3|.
TGTGCCGGCAGTGACCGGCTAGCGGATGGCACAGATACGCAGTATTTT
CAGSDRLADGTDTQYF
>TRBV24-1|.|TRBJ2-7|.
TGTGCCACCAGTGACTCAGGGAGCCACGAGCAGTACTTC
CATSDSGSHEQYF
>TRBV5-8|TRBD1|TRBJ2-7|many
TGTGCCAGCAGCTTGGCCGTTGGGACAGGGAAGTCCTACGAGCAGTACTTC
CASSLAVGTGKSYEQYF
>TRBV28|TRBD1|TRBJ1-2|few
TGTGCCAGCAGTTCAACAGGGGGGGGCCTCAACTATGGCTACACCTTC
CASSSTGGGLNYGYTF
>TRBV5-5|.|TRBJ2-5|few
TGTGCCAGCAGCTGGACCGGACGCACACAAGAGACCCAGTACTTC
CASSWTGRTQETQYF
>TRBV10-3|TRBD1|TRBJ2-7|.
TGTGCCATCGAGGGACAGGGAACCAACGAGCAGTACTTC
CAIEGQGTNEQYF
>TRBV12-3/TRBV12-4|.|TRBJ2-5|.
TGTGCCAGCACGGCGTCTAGCAGTATCCAAGAGACCCAGTACTTC
CASTASSSIQETQYF
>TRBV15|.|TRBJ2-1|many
TGTGCCACCAGCAGGGACGGCAGGGCCAACTACAATGAGCAGTTCTTC
CATSRDGRANYNEQFF
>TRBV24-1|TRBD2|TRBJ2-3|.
TGTGCCACCAGTGACCTAGCGGGGGACCCAGATACGCAGTATTTT
CATSDLAGDPDTQYF
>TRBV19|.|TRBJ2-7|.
TGTGCCAGTAGTGACGCGACAGACGAGCAGTACTTC
CASSDATDEQYF
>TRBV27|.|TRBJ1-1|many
TGTGCCAGCAGTTCGACACCCAAAAACACTGAAGCTTTCTTT
CASSSTPKNTEAFF
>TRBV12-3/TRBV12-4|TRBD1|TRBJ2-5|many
TGTGCCAGCAGCCACCTGCCTGGGACAGGGTTAGAGACCCAGTACTTC
CASSHLPGTGLETQYF
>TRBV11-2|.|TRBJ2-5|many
TGTGCCAGCAGCTTAGGAAGGAGGGGACGATACCAAGAGACCCAGTACTTC
CASSLGRRGRYQETQYF
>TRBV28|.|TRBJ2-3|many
TGTGCCAGCGGAAGAGTATCGGCGGGGTCGTGGGATACGCAGTATTTT
CASGRVSAGSWDTQYF
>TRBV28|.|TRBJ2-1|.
TGTGCCAGCACCATGGACAGATCCTACAATGAGCAGTTCTTC
CASTMDRSYNEQFF
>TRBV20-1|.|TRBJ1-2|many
TGCAGTGCTAGAAGGGGGGAAGACTATGGCTACACCTTC
CSARRGEDYGYTF
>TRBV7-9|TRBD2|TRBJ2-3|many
TGTGCCAGCAGCGATACTAGCGGGAGAGCAGATACGCAGTATTTT
CASSDTSGRADTQYF
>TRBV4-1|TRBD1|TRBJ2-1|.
TGCGCCAGCAGCCTCCCGGGACAGGGGGTCAATGAGCAGTTCTTC
CASSLPGQGVNEQFF
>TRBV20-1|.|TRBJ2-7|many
TGCAGTGCTAGAGCCGCCGAGCAGTACTTC
CSARAAEQYF
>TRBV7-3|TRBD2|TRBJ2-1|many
TGTGCCAGCAGCTTACAAGGACTAGCGGGAGTAGGCGAGCAGTTCTTC
CASSLQGLAGVGEQFF
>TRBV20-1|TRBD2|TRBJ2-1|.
TGCAGTGCTCCCCGACTAGCGGGAGAGTGGGATGAGCAGTTCTTC
CSAPRLAGEWDEQFF
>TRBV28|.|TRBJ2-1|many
TGTGCCAGCAGCTTTGATTGGGGGACCTCCTCCTACAATGAGCAGTTCTTC
CASSFDWGTSSYNEQFF
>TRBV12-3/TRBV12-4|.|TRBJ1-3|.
TGTGCCAGCAGACTGCGGACGGTTGGGAGCTCTGGAAACACCATATATTTT
CASRLRTVGSSGNTIYF
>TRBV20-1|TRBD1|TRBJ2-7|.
TGCAGTGCAAGGGACAGCCGACCCTACGAGCAGTACTTC
CSARDSRPYEQYF
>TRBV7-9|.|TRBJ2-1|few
TGTGCCAGCAGCTTAGGAGCGGAGCTATACAATGAGCAGTTCTTC
CASSLGAELYNEQFF
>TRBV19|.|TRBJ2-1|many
TGTGCCAGTAGTACCCTAGGCGGACGAACAAACAATGAGCAGTTCTTC
CASSTLGGRTNNEQFF
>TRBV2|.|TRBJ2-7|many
TGTGCCAGCTTCGGGGGAGGCGAGCAGTACTTC
CASFGGGEQYF
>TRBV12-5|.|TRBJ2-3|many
TGTGCTAGTGGCCCTGGGGCTAGCACAGATACGCAGTATTTT
CASGPGASTDTQYF
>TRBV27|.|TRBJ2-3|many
TGTGCCAGCCAGACAGGTTCTAGCACAGATACGCAGTATTTT
CASQTGSSTDTQYF
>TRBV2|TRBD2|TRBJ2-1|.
TGTGCCAGCATTGAGCGGGAGGGCGCTATCAATGAGCAGCTCTTC
CASIEREGAINEQLF
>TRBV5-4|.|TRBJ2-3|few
TGTGCCAGCAGCTTGGCTGGCGGGGACATATCCACAGATACGCAGTATTTT
CASSLAGGDISTDTQYF
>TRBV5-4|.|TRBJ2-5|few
TGTGCCAGCAGCTCCTTGACAGGAGCGAAGACCCAGTACTTC
CASSSLTGAKTQYF
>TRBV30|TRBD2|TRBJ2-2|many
TGTGCCTGGAGCGGACTAGCGGGACCCGGGGAGCTGTTTTTT
CAWSGLAGPGELFF
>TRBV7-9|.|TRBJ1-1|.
TGTGCCAGCACGCGGGGGGTTCGCACTGAAGCTTTCTTT
CASTRGVRTEAFF
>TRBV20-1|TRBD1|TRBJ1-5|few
TGCAGTGCCACCCCCAGGGGGCTCGGCAATCAGCCCCAGCATTTT
CSATPRGLGNQPQHF
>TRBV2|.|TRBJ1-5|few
TGTGCCAGCAGCCTAGGGCCAATCAATCAGCCCCAGCATTTT
CASSLGPINQPQHF
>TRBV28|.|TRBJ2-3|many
TGTGCCAGCAAGGTAGACAGGCCAACCCCCAGGGCAGATACGCAGTATTTT
CASKVDRPTPRADTQYF
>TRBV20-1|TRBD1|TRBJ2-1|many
TGCAGTGCTAGACGGACAGGGGGCGTCAATGAGCAGTTCTTC
CSARRTGGVNEQFF
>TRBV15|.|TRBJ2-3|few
TGTGCCACCAGCAGAGACAGGGCATCGGCAGATACGCAGTATTTT
CATSRDRASADTQYF
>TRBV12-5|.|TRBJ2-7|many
TGTGCTAGTGGTTTAGAGCAGTACTTC
CASGLEQYF
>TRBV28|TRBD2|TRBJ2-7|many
TGTGCCAGCACCGGCTCCGGGACTAGCGGGAGCAGCGAGCAGTACTTC
CASTGSGTSGSSEQYF
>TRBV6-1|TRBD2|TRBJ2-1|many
TGTGCCAGCAGTGTAGGGCTAGCGGGAGACAATGAGCAGTTCTTC
CASSVGLAGDNEQFF
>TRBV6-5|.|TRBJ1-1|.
TGTGCCAGCAGTTACGGTGGGGTAGGGGCCACTGAAGCTTTCTTT
CASSYGGVGATEAFF